What follows describes a single TCR beta chain. The antigen is not known. The germline V and J ends were trimmed by 2 bases and 1 base, with 6 bases remaining between them. Germline V gene sequence: CDR1 MDHEN, CDR2 SYDVKM. This CDR3 spans 13 amino acids. This sample was taken from a study of shared clonotypes between healthy human individuals. Replicate PCRs run on sorted subsets employed approximately 180 ng DNA, 30,000 to 35,000 T cell genomes. Original methodology: With immunoSEQ giving junction-only sequences and no quality scores, filtering differed. Sequencing used immunoSEQ multiplex PCR; TCRdb keeps in-frame clones, though not all of them. V, J and clone size derive from that table, while D and trimming were established from the DNA sequence. The sample holds approximately 400,000 clones; around 96% are singletons and the top ten take 0.32%. CD8 memory comprised CD45RO+ plus CCR7-negative CD45RA+ TemRA cells.

Whole-study findings and limits: Sampling covered blood only; tissue repertoires likely differ.

The chain is built from TRBV28 and TRBJ2-7; D unresolved. The clonotype comes from a man aged 25 to 40 in good health. Sequencing was carried out using memory CD8+ T cells sorted from blood. The subset: CD45RO+ cells pooled with CCR7-negative TemRA cells. In nucleotides, the CDR3 is TGTGCCAGCAGTTTAGCACAGTCCTACGAGCAGTACTTC. It codes for CASSLAQSYEQYF. The full variable domain, completed using reference TRBV28 and TRBJ2-7, is DVKVTQSSRYLVKRTGEKVFLECVQDMDHENMFWYRQDPGLGLRLIYFSYDVKMKEKGDIPEGYSVSREKKERFSLILESASTNQTSMYLCASSLAQSYEQYFGPGTRLTVT.